The source of this T cell receptor beta chain is a study of T cells in narcolepsy. Overall study findings and caveats: Autoreactive clonotypes reportedly recurred in blood of same and different patients, not controls. Comparing one patient's CSF and blood CD4+ clonotypes highlighted HCRT- and TRIB2-specific autoreactive clonotypes. No autoreactive T cell clone sequences appeared in some memory CD4+ repertoires.

A few counts support this clone. Its target is unknown. The CDR3 is made up of 12 amino acids. V lost 3 bases to trimming and J lost 4 bases, with 6 bases between them. Germline V gene data show CDR1 as LNHDA and CDR2 as SQIVND (reference sequence). Sequenced by immunoSEQ multiplex PCR; TCRdb stores in-frame clones only, minus some. The sample has more than 30,000 clones, about four fifths seen once; the top ten hold about 2.8%. The gene calls are TRBV19 and TRBJ1-2; D ambiguous. The receptor was isolated from a human donor with narcolepsy. The sample consisted of CD45RA- memory CD4+ T cells from PBMCs. The CDR3 here is CASSISSYGYTF. The CDR3 bases are TGTGCCAGTAGTATTTCAAGCTATGGCTACACCTTC.